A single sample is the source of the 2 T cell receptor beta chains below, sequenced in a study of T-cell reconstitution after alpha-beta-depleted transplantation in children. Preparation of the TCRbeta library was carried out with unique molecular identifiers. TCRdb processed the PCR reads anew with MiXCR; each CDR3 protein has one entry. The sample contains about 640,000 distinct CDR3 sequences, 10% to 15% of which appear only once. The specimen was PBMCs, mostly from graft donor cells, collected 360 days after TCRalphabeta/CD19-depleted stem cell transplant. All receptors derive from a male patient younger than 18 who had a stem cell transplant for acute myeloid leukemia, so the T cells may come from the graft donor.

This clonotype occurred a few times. The CDR3 DNA reads TGCGCCAGCAGCCAAGATCCCCCTATAGCGGGAGGGGATACGCAGTATTTT. It translates to CASSQDPPIAGGDTQYF. J is TRBJ2-3 and V is TRBV4-3; the match to TRBD2 covers 11 bases. Germline-derived CDR1 and CDR2 are LGHNA and YSLEER. After removal of 0 bases from V and 6 bases from J, the junction contained 8 bases not matched to a gene. This CDR3 is 17 amino acids long.

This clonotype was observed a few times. CDR3 sequence: CAISVVRGGDYEQYF. In DNA, the CDR3 is TGTGCCATCAGTGTTGTTCGGGGGGGAGACTACGAGCAGTACTTC. The chain couples TRBV10-3 to TRBJ2-7; TRBD2 agrees at 8 bases. The CDR3 consists of 15 residues. CDR1 and CDR2 from the germline V gene are ENHRY and SYGVKD. J was trimmed by 3 bases and V by 4 bases; bases with no gene match: 8.